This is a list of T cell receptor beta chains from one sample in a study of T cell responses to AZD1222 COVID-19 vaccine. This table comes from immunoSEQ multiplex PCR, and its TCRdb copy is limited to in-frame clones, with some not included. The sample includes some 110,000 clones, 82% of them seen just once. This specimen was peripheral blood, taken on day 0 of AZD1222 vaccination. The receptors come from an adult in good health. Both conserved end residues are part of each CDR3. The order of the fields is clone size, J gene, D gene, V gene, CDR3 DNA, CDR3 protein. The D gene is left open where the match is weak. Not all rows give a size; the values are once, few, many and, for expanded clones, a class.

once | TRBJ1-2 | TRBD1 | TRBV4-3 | TGCGCCAGCAGCCAAGGGCGGGGACAGGGCTATGGCTACACCTTC | CASSQGRGQGYGYTF
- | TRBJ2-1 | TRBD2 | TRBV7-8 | TGTGCCAGCAGCTTAGAAGCGGGGGGAGTCAATGAGCAGTTCTTC | CASSLEAGGVNEQFF
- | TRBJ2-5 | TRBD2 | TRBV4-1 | TGCGCCAGCAGCCAGCCGGGACTAGCGGTTCTGAATCAAGAGACCCAGTACTTC | CASSQPGLAVLNQETQYF
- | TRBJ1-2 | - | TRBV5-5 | TGTGCCAGCAGCCCCGTCCCGGCGGGTAGCGCTAACTATGGCTACACCTTC | CASSPVPAGSANYGYTF
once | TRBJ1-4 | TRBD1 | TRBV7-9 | TGTGCCAGCAGTTCCGGGACAGGGGTTTTTGAAAAACTGTTTTTT | CASSSGTGVFEKLFF
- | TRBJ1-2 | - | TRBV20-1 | TGCAGTGCCCCAATCTCTCCCCGCTACACCTTC | CSAPISPRYTF
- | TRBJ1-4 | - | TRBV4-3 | TGCGCCAGCAGCCTCTATCGGGGGGGGGAAAAACTGTTTTTT | CASSLYRGGEKLFF
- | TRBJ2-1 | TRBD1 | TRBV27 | TGTGCCAGCAGTTTGCCAGGGGGTATTGAGCAGTTCTTC | CASSLPGGIEQFF
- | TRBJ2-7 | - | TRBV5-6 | TGTGCCAGCAGCTTGGTAGGCAGCAGGAAGAACGAGCAGTACTTC | CASSLVGSRKNEQYF
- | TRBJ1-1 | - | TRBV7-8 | TGTGCCAGCAGCTTATTAGCGAACACTGAAGCTTTCTTT | CASSLLANTEAFF
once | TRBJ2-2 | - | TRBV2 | TGTGCCTCTCGAACGAACACCGGGGAGCTGTTTTTT | CASRTNTGELFF
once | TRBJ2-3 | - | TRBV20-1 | TGCAGTGCTAGTGGGGGCGGGGATTCAGATACGCAGTATTTT | CSASGGGDSDTQYF
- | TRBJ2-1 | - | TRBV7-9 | TGTGCCAGCAGCTTCGGGATTTACAATGAGCAGTTCTTC | CASSFGIYNEQFF
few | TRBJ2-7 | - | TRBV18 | TGTGCCAGCTCACAGGACTGGGGTAAGCAGTACTTC | CASSQDWGKQYF
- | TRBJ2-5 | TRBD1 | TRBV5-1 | TGCGCCAGCAGCCCATTGACAGGGGGAGAGACCCAGTACTTC | CASSPLTGGETQYF
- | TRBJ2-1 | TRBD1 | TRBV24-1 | TGTGCCACCAGTGACACCCGGGACAGGGGAAATGAGCAGTTCTTC | CATSDTRDRGNEQFF
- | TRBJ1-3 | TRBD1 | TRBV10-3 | TGTGCCCTCCAGACAGGGGTGGGAAACACCATATATTTT | CALQTGVGNTIYF
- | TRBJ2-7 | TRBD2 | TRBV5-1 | TGCGCCAGCAGCAATTCCCCAGCGGGGGTTACCTACGAGCAGTACTTC | CASSNSPAGVTYEQYF
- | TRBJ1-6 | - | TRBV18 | TGTGCCAGCTCACCAACCTCGGGCAGGGACTCACCCCTCCACTTT | CASSPTSGRDSPLHF
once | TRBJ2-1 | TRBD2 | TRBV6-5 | TGTGCCAGCACTGCCCCCGGGGGGGCGCGGGAGCAGTTCTTC | CASTAPGGAREQFF
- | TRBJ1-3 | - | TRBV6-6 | TGTGCCAGCTCTGACAGCCACTCTGGAAACACCATATATTTT | CASSDSHSGNTIYF
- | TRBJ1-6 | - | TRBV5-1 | TGCGCCAGCGCAAGGGCCACAGGGACTAATTCACCCCTCCACTTT | CASARATGTNSPLHF
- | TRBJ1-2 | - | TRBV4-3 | TGCGCCAGCAGCCAAGATAGAGGGGGAAGGAACTATGGCTACACCTTC | CASSQDRGGRNYGYTF
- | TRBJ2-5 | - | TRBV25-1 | TGTGCCAGCCAGGCGGGGCCAGGGGCCCAGTACTTC | CASQAGPGAQYF
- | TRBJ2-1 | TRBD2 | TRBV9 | TGTGCCAGCAGCGCTGGAGGAGTAGCGGGGTACAATGAGCAGTTCTTC | CASSAGGVAGYNEQFF
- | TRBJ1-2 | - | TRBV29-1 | TGCAGCGTTGAAGACAGGCACTATGGCTACACCTTC | CSVEDRHYGYTF
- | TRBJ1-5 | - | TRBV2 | TGTGCCAGCAGTGTTGACAGGCGGGGATATCAGCCCCAGCATTTT | CASSVDRRGYQPQHF
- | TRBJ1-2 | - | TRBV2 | TGTGCCAGCAGTGAGGACCGGGGAAATGGCTACACCTTC | CASSEDRGNGYTF
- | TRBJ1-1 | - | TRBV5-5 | TGTGCCAGCAGCTTTGCAGGTATGAACACTGAAGCTTTCTTT | CASSFAGMNTEAFF
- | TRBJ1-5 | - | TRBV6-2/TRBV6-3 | TGTGCCAGCAGTTACCTGAGAAGCAATCAGCCCCAGCATTTT | CASSYLRSNQPQHF
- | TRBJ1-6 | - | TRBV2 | TGTGCCAGCAGTGCCACAGCAGATAATTCACCCCTCCACTTT | CASSATADNSPLHF
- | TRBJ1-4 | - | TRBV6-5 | TGTGCCAGCAAGAGGGGCTGGACTAATGAAAAACTGTTTTTT | CASKRGWTNEKLFF
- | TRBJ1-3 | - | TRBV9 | TGTGCCAGCAGCGACACTGGCTCTGGAAACACCATATATTTT | CASSDTGSGNTIYF
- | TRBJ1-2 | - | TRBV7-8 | TGTGCCAGCAGCACGAACAGGGCGGGCGGCTACACCTTC | CASSTNRAGGYTF
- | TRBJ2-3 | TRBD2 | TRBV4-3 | TGCGCCAGCAGCCAAATTGCGGGGGGGAGCACAGATACGCAGTATTTT | CASSQIAGGSTDTQYF
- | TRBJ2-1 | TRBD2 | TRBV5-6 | TGTGCCAGCAGCGGCGCCGGGACTAGGCTTTTCAATGAGCAGTTCTTC | CASSGAGTRLFNEQFF
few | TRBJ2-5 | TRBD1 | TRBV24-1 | TGTGCCACCAGTTACAGGGGGCACCAAGAGACCCAGTACTTC | CATSYRGHQETQYF
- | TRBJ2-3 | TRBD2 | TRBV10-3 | TGTGCCATCAGTGGGCTAGCGGGGTCCGATACGCAGTATTTT | CAISGLAGSDTQYF